This entry describes one TCR beta chain. Its antigen is not known. Per the germline V gene, CDR1 is GTSNPN and CDR2 is SVGIG (reference sequence). With 4 bases clipped from V and 6 bases from J, the junction kept 4 bases outside the gene matches. The CDR3 runs 13 residues. This sample stems from a study of CD8+ T cells in alopecia areata. Overall study context: Treated patients were scored for severity by percent of scalp affected.

Extracted from the samples, RNA was reverse transcribed into cDNA to serve as the sequencing template. This table comes from immunoSEQ multiplex PCR, and its TCRdb copy is limited to in-frame clones, with some not included. Of nearly 200,000 clones listed, 58% were seen once; the top ten hold under 7%. Treatment described: oral pan-JAK inhibitor, 5-10 mg twice daily. Study observations and caveats: An increase in clonality over normal scalp was evident in lesional scalp, especially alopecia totalis/universalis. Mouse data revealed clearer TCR sharing than patient data did, a gap possibly tied to HLA. Many expanded lesional clones stayed in scalp and blood while on tofacitinib.

The receptor's source is a human donor with alopecia areata. This specimen consisted of CD4+ T cells sorted from blood, obtained at week 24, from a patient treated with tofacitinib. The V call is TRBV30, the J call TRBJ1-3; TRBD1 agrees at 9 bases. CDR3 sequence reads: CAWIGQGTNTIYF. DNA for the CDR3: TGTGCCTGGATCGGACAGGGGACAAACACCATATATTTT.